The rows below give T cell receptor beta chains drawn from one sample of a study of beta chain features in type 1 diabetes. Repertoires were generated with immunoSEQ multiplex PCR, while TCRdb's copy carries only in-frame clones and drops some. The sample yields under 950,000 clones, under 20% seen once. Material: naive CD4+ T cells from blood. All receptors derive from a woman under 30 in good health. The CDR3 runs from the conserved cysteine through the conserved F or W. D genes are given only for firm matches. Size is omitted from some rows. Given values are once, few, many or a class for expanded clones.

NA,TRBJ2-2,NA,TRBV5-1,CASSASGWRIAGELFF,TGCGCCAGCAGCGCCTCAGGGTGGCGTATAGCCGGGGAGCTGTTTTTT
NA,TRBJ2-1,NA,TRBV27,CASRRLASVGQFF,TGTGCCAGCAGGAGGCTAGCCTCGGTTGGGCAGTTCTTC
NA,TRBJ2-5,TRBD2,TRBV15,CATSSGTSGLNQETQYF,TGTGCCACCAGCTCCGGGACTAGCGGGCTCAACCAAGAGACCCAGTACTTC
few,TRBJ1-2,TRBD1,TRBV18,CASSPGQTTYGYTF,TGTGCCAGCTCCCCGGGACAGACCACCTATGGCTACACCTTC
NA,TRBJ2-7,NA,TRBV28,CASGRGSYEQYF,TGTGCCAGCGGAAGGGGGTCCTACGAGCAGTACTTC
NA,TRBJ2-7,NA,TRBV7-9,CASSPYGAFFEQYF,TGTGCCAGCAGCCCCTACGGGGCCTTCTTCGAGCAGTACTTC
few,TRBJ1-1,NA,TRBV11-2,CASSLGRALTRTEAFF,TGTGCCAGCAGCTTAGGGAGGGCTCTCACGAGGACTGAAGCTTTCTTT
NA,TRBJ1-6,NA,TRBV9,CASSEGGPNSPLHF,TGTGCCAGCAGCGAAGGGGGACCGAATTCACCCCTCCACTTT
NA,TRBJ2-2,NA,TRBV29-1,CSLSQRNTGELFF,TGCAGCTTATCACAGCGGAACACCGGGGAGCTGTTTTTT
NA,TRBJ1-5,NA,TRBV28,CASKVRGTQPQHF,TGTGCCAGCAAGGTCAGGGGCACTCAGCCCCAGCATTTT
NA,TRBJ2-4,TRBD2,TRBV7-2,CASSLSREGPRNIQYF,TGTGCCAGCAGCTTAAGTCGGGAGGGCCCGCGCAACATTCAGTACTTC
NA,TRBJ2-1,NA,TRBV9,CASSVDQGNYEQFF,TGTGCCAGCAGCGTAGACCAGGGAAATTATGAGCAGTTCTTC
few,TRBJ2-5,NA,TRBV7-9,CASSSVQQETQYF,TGTGCCAGCAGCTCGGTACAGCAAGAGACCCAGTACTTC
NA,TRBJ2-7,NA,TRBV10-3,CAISESRGGEQYF,TGTGCCATCAGTGAGTCAAGGGGAGGCGAGCAGTACTTC
once,TRBJ2-5,NA,TRBV6-5,CASSYSGETQYF,TGTGCCAGCAGTTACTCTGGGGAGACCCAGTACTTC
few,TRBJ1-1,NA,TRBV10-1,CASSPSSGNTEAFF,TGCGCCAGCAGCCCTTCGAGTGGGAACACTGAAGCTTTCTTT
NA,TRBJ2-7,NA,TRBV29-1,CSVRKDSYYEQYF,TGCAGCGTGCGGAAGGACAGTTACTACGAGCAGTACTTC
NA,TRBJ2-3,NA,TRBV6-5,CASSYDADTQYF,TGTGCCAGCAGTTACGACGCAGATACGCAGTATTTT
NA,TRBJ2-1,TRBD2,TRBV6-6,CVSIRGLESYNEQFF,TGTGTGTCGATTAGGGGACTAGAATCCTACAATGAGCAGTTCTTC
NA,TRBJ2-3,TRBD2,TRBV7-2,CASSLRLAGSSTDTQYF,TGTGCCAGCAGCTTACGACTAGCGGGATCCAGCACAGATACGCAGTATTTT
few,TRBJ2-1,TRBD2,TRBV29-1,CSVEGWLAGEGTYNEQFF,TGCAGCGTTGAAGGTTGGTTGGCGGGAGAAGGGACCTACAATGAGCAGTTCTTC
NA,TRBJ2-5,NA,TRBV27,CASSSSRQAGETQYF,TGTGCCAGCAGTTCATCGAGACAGGCAGGGGAGACCCAGTACTTC
few,TRBJ2-7,TRBD1,TRBV7-2,CASSLDRGPYEQYF,TGTGCCAGCAGCTTGGACAGGGGGCCGTACGAGCAGTACTTC